The 30 T cell receptor beta chains listed next were all sequenced from one sample in a study of OX40 agonist ivuxolimab in advanced cancers. The assay was immunoSEQ multiplex PCR, and TCRdb's table has in-frame clones only and misses some. Among over 70,000 clones listed, over 80% were seen once. The sample was CD4+ or CD8+ T cells sorted from blood, taken in a trial of the OX40 agonist ivuxolimab. The receptors shown here come from an adult with an advanced solid tumor such as melanoma, head and neck, liver or kidney cancer.

The V call is TRBV30, the J call TRBJ2-7; 9 bases are shared with TRBD1. Trimming at V came to 0 bases and at J to 1 base, leaving 4 bases not matched to a gene. Germline V gene lookup returns CDR1 GTSNPN and CDR2 SVGIG (reference sequence). The CDR3 has 15 amino acids. DNA for the CDR3: TGTGCCTGGAGTGTAGGGGGACAGGGATCCTACGAGCAGTACTTC. This codes for CAWSVGGQGSYEQYF.

This chain joins TRBV5-1 and TRBJ1-2; D remains ambiguous. CDR3 size: 14 residues. V was shortened by 6 bases and J by 3 bases, with 15 bases between the two germline ends. Germline loops: CDR1 SGHRS, CDR2 YFSETQ. The DNA of the CDR3 is TGCGCCAGCACTCCAACCGGAGGCGACTATGGCTACACCTTC. Its protein product is CASTPTGGDYGYTF.

This chain links TRBV21-1 with TRBJ1-2; the D segment call TRBD1 is taken from the table without a DNA check. TRBV21-1 represents a pseudogene. The CDR3 extends over 18 amino acids. This chain's CDR3 is CASSKRTGFMRANYGYTF. The CDR3, as DNA: TGTGCCAGCAGCAAACGGACAGGGTTTATGCGGGCAAACTATGGCTACACCTTC.

The genes are TRBV7-8 and TRBJ2-7; no clear D gene. The V end was cut by 2 bases, the J end by 2 bases, with 10 bases between. Germline V gene sequence: CDR1 SGHVS, CDR2 FQNEAQ. The CDR3 has 14 residues. The CDR3 DNA sequence: TGTGCCAGCAGCTTAACGGACGGAGCCTACGAGCAGTACTTC. Its translation: CASSLTDGAYEQYF.

V is TRBV27 and J is TRBJ2-7, with D perhaps TRBD2 (5 bases). V shed 3 bases and J shed 5 bases, with 8 bases lying between them. CDR1 and CDR2 from the germline V gene are MNHEY and SMNVEV (reference sequence). The CDR3 extends over 12 amino acids. The CDR3 reads CASSFRGNEQYF. CDR3 nucleotide sequence: TGTGCCAGCAGTTTTCGGGGAAACGAGCAGTACTTC.

The chain employs TRBV13 and TRBJ1-2; perhaps TRBD1 as D (5 bases). The CDR3 is made up of 15 amino acids. With 2 bases removed from V and 4 bases from J, the gap between germline ends came to 14 bases. Germline-derived CDR1 and CDR2 are PRHDT and FYEKMQ (reference sequence). CDR3 sequence (DNA): TGTGCCAGCAGCTTACAGGGTTCTGGGCGCTATGGCTACACCTTC. Translated: CASSLQGSGRYGYTF.

J is TRBJ2-3 and V is TRBV7-9, with 10 bases aligning to TRBD1. Germline V gives CDR1 SEHNR, CDR2 FQNEAQ (reference sequence). The trim removed 3 bases at V and 9 bases at J, leaving 9 bases unmatched. CDR3 size: 15 residues. The CDR3 DNA sequence: TGTGCCAGCAGCTTCTACCGGGACAGGGGTGGGACGCAGTATTTT. Protein: CASSFYRDRGGTQYF.

The chain uses TRBV28 and TRBJ1-4; 8 bases are shared with TRBD1. Germline-derived CDR1 and CDR2 are MDHEN and SYDVKM. Trimming removed 3 bases from V and 0 bases from J; junction bases left unmatched: 12. The CDR3 is 19 amino acids. CDR3 sequence (DNA): TGTGCCAGCAGTTTCCCCAGACAGGGGTTGAAATCAACTAATGAAAAACTGTTTTTT. Amino acids: CASSFPRQGLKSTNEKLFF.

The genes are TRBV9 and TRBJ2-2; D not resolved. This CDR3 region has 16 residues. Germline loops: CDR1 SGDLS, CDR2 YYNGEE. Trimming left V 0 bases short and J 1 base short, with 10 bases between. CDR3 sequence (DNA): TGTGCCAGCAGCGTAGGGTCCTTCGGGAACACCGGGGAGCTGTTTTTT. It is translated as CASSVGSFGNTGELFF.

The count of this clone is one. The chain employs TRBV5-1 and TRBJ2-2; 9 bases line up with TRBD1. Trimming took 4 bases from V and 3 from J; bases not matched to a gene: 4. Germline CDR1 and CDR2: SGHRS and YFSETQ. The CDR3 loop spans 15 amino acids. The CDR3 nucleotides read TGCGCCAGCAGCCTACAGGGGGCGGACACCGGGGAGCTGTTTTTT. Protein sequence: CASSLQGADTGELFF.

This chain joins TRBV2 and TRBJ2-6; possible D gene TRBD2, 7 bases. Germline V gene data show CDR1 as SNHLY and CDR2 as FYNNEI. The CDR3 runs 16 residues. Trimming removed 6 bases at V and 2 bases at J, with 14 bases between. CDR3 sequence: CASRRGGEAGANVLTF. CDR3 in DNA: TGTGCCAGCAGAAGGGGGGGGGAAGCTGGGGCCAACGTCCTGACTTTC. Complete variable domain (other parts from reference TRBV2 and TRBJ2-6): EPEVTQTPSHQVTQMGQEVILRCVPISNHLYFYWYRQILGQKVEFLVSFYNNEISEKSEIFDDQFSVERPDGSNFTLKIRSTKLEDSAMYFCASRRGGEAGANVLTFGAGSRLTVL.

The rearrangement links TRBV9 to TRBJ2-6; D unclear. This CDR3 region has 15 residues. V was shortened by 0 bases and J by 1 base, with 5 bases between the two germline ends. CDR1 and CDR2 (germline): SGDLS, YYNGEE. The CDR3 loop reads CASSVGGSGANVLTF. The CDR3 bases are TGTGCCAGCAGCGTAGGGGGTTCTGGGGCCAACGTCCTGACTTTC.

The rearrangement uses TRBV19 and TRBJ2-3; D tentatively fits TRBD1 or TRBD2 (6 bases each). Germline V gene lookup returns CDR1 LNHDA and CDR2 SQIVND (reference sequence). The CDR3 contains 13 residues. The V gene lost 7 bases and the J gene lost 4 bases, with 12 bases spanning the gap. The CDR3 nucleotides are TGTGCCAGTACAACGGGGGCGGCAGATACGCAGTATTTT. Its translation is CASTTGAADTQYF.

This sequence joins TRBV30 and TRBJ1-2; D is unresolved. Per germline, CDR1 GTSNPN and CDR2 SVGIG (reference sequence). The V and J ends lost 3 bases and 7 bases respectively, with 6 bases between them. This CDR3 has 10 amino acids. CDR3 amino acids: CAWRTVGYTF. CDR3 DNA sequence: TGTGCCTGGAGAACAGTTGGCTACACCTTC.

This chain connects TRBV7-8 to TRBJ2-7; 10 bases line up with TRBD1. From germline, CDR1 is SGHVS and CDR2 FQNEAQ. V was pared by 0 bases and J by 5 bases, with 4 bases of the junction left unmatched. The CDR3 extends over 15 amino acids. The CDR3 here is CASSLAGTGVNEQYF. The CDR3 nucleotides read TGTGCCAGCAGCTTAGCGGGGACAGGGGTTAACGAGCAGTACTTC.

A single count supports this clone. The V call is TRBV28, the J call TRBJ2-7, with 11 bases aligning to TRBD2. Germline V CDR1 and CDR2: MDHEN, SYDVKM. With 7 bases clipped from V and 5 bases from J, the junction kept 10 bases outside the gene matches. This CDR3 has 15 amino acids. This chain's CDR3 is CASTVSGRANNEQYF. The CDR3 DNA follows: TGTGCCAGCACCGTTAGCGGGAGGGCCAACAACGAGCAGTACTTC.

The chain has TRBV5-1 and TRBJ1-1, with D hard to call. The V and J ends lost 0 bases and 5 bases respectively, with 14 bases between them. The CDR3 totals 15 residues. CDR1 is SGHRS, CDR2 YFSETQ, per germline. Here the CDR3 reads CASSLERRGVTEAFF. In DNA form, the CDR3 reads TGCGCCAGCAGCTTGGAACGACGGGGTGTGACTGAAGCTTTCTTT.

V usage is TRBV21-1 and J usage is TRBJ2-1; the table's D gene call, TRBD2, was not cross checked with the DNA. TRBV21-1 is reported as a pseudogene. The CDR3 covers 16 residues. This chain's CDR3 is CASSITGTSGDNEQFF. DNA for the CDR3: TGTGCCAGCAGTATAACCGGGACTAGCGGAGACAATGAGCAGTTCTTC.

This chain uses TRBV15 with TRBJ2-2; TRBD2 agrees at 9 bases. The J segment lost 6 bases and the V segment lost 4 bases, leaving 9 bases of the junction unmatched. Germline lookup yields CDR1 LNHNV and CDR2 YYDKDF (reference sequence). The CDR3 has 16 residues. The CDR3 reads CATSIIAGERAGELFF. CDR3 DNA: TGTGCCACCAGCATAATAGCGGGAGAAAGGGCCGGGGAGCTGTTTTTT.

The rearrangement links TRBV9 to TRBJ2-1; a weak D match, TRBD1 (5 bases). Trimming took 3 bases from V and 4 from J, leaving 14 bases between them. Germline assignment: CDR1 SGDLS and CDR2 YYNGEE. The CDR3 contains 15 residues. CDR3 in DNA: TGTGCCAGCAGCGGGTCACAGACAGAGTACAATGAGCAGTTCTTC. Translating it yields CASSGSQTEYNEQFF.

CDR3 in amino acids: CASSHGTEETQYF. For the CDR3, the DNA is TGTGCCAGCAGCCATGGGACAGAAGAGACCCAGTACTTC. The rearrangement joins TRBV11-2 to TRBJ2-5; 7 bases fit TRBD1. CDR1 and CDR2 (germline): SGHAT, FQNNGV. The CDR3 loop spans 13 amino acids. Trimming removed 5 bases from V and 3 bases from J; junction bases left unmatched: 3.

This clone was counted a few times. The V gene is TRBV5-1, the J gene TRBJ1-5; weak D call: TRBD1 (5 bases). Trimming removed 4 bases at V and 0 bases at J, with 14 bases between. This CDR3 region has 16 residues. Per germline, CDR1 SGHRS and CDR2 YFSETQ. CDR3 in amino acids: CASSPGHGDSNQPQHF. The CDR3 coding sequence is TGCGCCAGCAGCCCAGGGCACGGTGATAGCAATCAGCCCCAGCATTTT.

This sequence joins TRBV27 and TRBJ2-7, with 7 bases identical to TRBD1. From germline, CDR1 is MNHEY and CDR2 SMNVEV (reference sequence). CDR3 length: 15 amino acids. Losses at the gene ends were 6 bases for V and 0 bases for J; bases not matched to a gene: 8. In nucleotides, the CDR3 is TGTGCCAGCAGCTCGGACAGGTTTCACTCCTACGAGCAGTACTTC. This codes for CASSSDRFHSYEQYF.

This chain links TRBV2 with TRBJ1-1; D ambiguous. There are 9 residues in the CDR3. The ends were cut back, 5 bases at V and 10 bases at J, with 5 bases in the middle. CDR1 and CDR2 from the germline V gene are SNHLY and FYNNEI. CDR3 sequence reads: CASSPGAFF. DNA of the CDR3: TGTGCCAGCAGTCCCGGAGCTTTCTTT. The whole variable domain, filled in from reference TRBV2 and TRBJ1-1, reads EPEVTQTPSHQVTQMGQEVILRCVPISNHLYFYWYRQILGQKVEFLVSFYNNEISEKSEIFDDQFSVERPDGSNFTLKIRSTKLEDSAMYFCASSPGAFFGQGTRLTVV.

The V gene is TRBV6-5, the J gene TRBJ2-3; TRBD2 matches at 7 bases. This CDR3 is built from 16 residues. Losses at the gene ends were 0 bases for V and 1 base for J; bases not matched to a gene: 4. The V gene's germline CDR1 is MNHEY and CDR2 SVGAGI. The CDR3: CASSYSRAGGTDTQYF. DNA for the CDR3: TGTGCCAGCAGTTACTCGAGGGCGGGGGGCACAGATACGCAGTATTTT.

This sequence joins TRBV6-1 and TRBJ1-5; D unresolved. Per germline, CDR1 MNHNS and CDR2 SASEGT. V was cut by 6 bases and J by 1 base, with 13 bases left in between. The CDR3 is 15 amino acids. The CDR3 region has the DNA TGTGCCAGCAGGAGAGGCGGAACGAGCAATCAGCCCCAGCATTTT. Its protein product is CASRRGGTSNQPQHF.

The rearrangement links TRBV5-4 to TRBJ2-1, with TRBD2 matching 10 bases. Germline CDR1 is SGHNT and CDR2 is YYREEE (reference sequence). J lost 7 bases, V lost 2 bases, and 9 bases had no gene match. The CDR3 has 16 residues. The CDR3 DNA follows: TGTGCCAGCAGCTTTATACTAGCGGGAATCCCGAATGAGCAGTTCTTC. This codes for CASSFILAGIPNEQFF.

The V call is TRBV7-9, the J call TRBJ1-3, with 11 bases that match TRBD1. CDR1 and CDR2 (germline): SEHNR, FQNEAQ (reference sequence). The junction had 2 bases not matched to a gene; V was cut back by 1 base and J by 0 bases. This CDR3 comprises 17 residues. The CDR3 reads CASSLGGTGGSGNTIYF. For the CDR3, the DNA is TGTGCCAGCAGCTTAGGGGGGACAGGGGGCTCTGGAAACACCATATATTTT. Looking up the rest from reference TRBV7-9 and TRBJ1-3 gives the full variable domain: DTGVSQNPRHKITKRGQNVTFRCDPISEHNRLYWYRQTLGQGPEFLTYFQNEAQLEKSRLLSDRFSAERPKGSFSTLEIQRTEQGDSAMYLCASSLGGTGGSGNTIYFGEGSWLTVV.

The rearrangement uses TRBV11-2 and TRBJ2-1; no firm D call. Germline-derived CDR1 and CDR2 are SGHAT and FQNNGV. CDR3 length: 15 residues. V shed 5 bases and J shed 5 bases, with 16 bases lying between them. This chain's CDR3 is CASSPDSGPHNEQFF. The CDR3 DNA is TGTGCCAGCAGCCCAGATAGTGGGCCTCACAATGAGCAGTTCTTC.

The rearrangement joins TRBV4-1 to TRBJ2-1, with 8 bases matching TRBD2. The ends lost 3 bases at V and 0 bases at J; junction bases unmatched: 7. The V gene's germline CDR1 is MGHRA and CDR2 YSYEKL. The CDR3 sequence is 17 residues long. In DNA, the CDR3 is TGCGCCAGCAGCCAGGGACTAGTCTGGAGCTCCTACAATGAGCAGTTCTTC. Encoded protein: CASSQGLVWSSYNEQFF.